The clone carrying this T cell receptor beta chain was seen once. Its antigen is unknown. This specimen belongs to a study of cytomegalovirus exposure and HLA in healthy donors. This CDR3 is built from 16 residues. Per germline, CDR1 SEHNR and CDR2 FQNEAQ (reference sequence). The ends lost 0 bases at V and 6 bases at J; junction bases unmatched: 4. Study-wide results and caveats: Further analysis was carried out later, and it showed several of the most significant clusters appearing linked to common viral pathogens. While the bulk of TCR sequences proved rare, some public TCRs turned up in many donors.

The primer mix had 60 Vbeta and 13 Jbeta primers. Per the original data handling: An analysis performed later counted about 80 million unique TCR beta chains (roughly 11 million of them shared). Sequencing was performed with immunoSEQ multiplex PCR; in TCRdb, only in-frame clones are kept and a portion is missing. The V and J calls and clone size come from that table; D and trimming were worked out from the DNA. The table includes some 120,000 clones, more than 75% detected once. The clonotype originates from a man in his thirties or forties in good health and CMV-seropositive. Specimen: PBMCs. The rearrangement uses TRBV7-9 and TRBJ2-1, with 11 positions matching TRBD2. CDR3: CASSLAGTSGRNEQFF. CDR3 in DNA: TGTGCCAGCAGCTTAGCGGGGACTAGCGGACGCAATGAGCAGTTCTTC.